Described below is a single TCR beta chain sequence and its context. The antigen remains unidentified. The protocol was immunoSEQ multiplex PCR, while the TCRdb copy is restricted to in-frame clones and leaves out a portion. The table has about 20,000 clones, more than 80% seen once. The CDR3 runs 13 residues. Germline-derived CDR1 and CDR2 are MGHRA and YSYEKL. Deletions cut 1 base from V and 7 bases from J, with 10 bases between. The entry originates in a study of T cell repertoires and Cas9 in healthy adults. Background on the study: Multi-effector potency, cytotoxicity and lineage were assessed in SpCas9-reactive CD4 and CD8 T cells. Study-wide results and limits: Reportedly, SpCas9-reactive effector T cell proliferation and function were mitigated by SpCas9-reactive Tregs in vitro.

The chain links TRBV4-1 to TRBJ1-2, with D possibly matching TRBD1 (6 bases). Input material: CD4+ effector T cells (CD127+, CD25-, CD137-, CD154-) from PBMCs; culture status not recorded. This TCR was sampled from a human donor in good health. CDR3 sequence: CASSQGQDFGYTF. In DNA, the CDR3 is TGCGCCAGCAGCCAAGGACAGGACTTTGGCTACACCTTC.